A selection of T cell receptor beta chains follows, all from one sample in a study of T cells in Graves' hyperthyroidism and ophthalmopathy. From the multiplex PCR reads, TCRdb called clonotypes with MiXCR, one entry per CDR3 protein. The sample consists of approximately 330,000 distinct CDR3 sequences, about 13% of them appearing once. The material sequenced was blood. The receptor set was obtained from a woman in her forties with Graves' ophthalmopathy. The CDR3 runs from the conserved cysteine through the conserved F or W. The D gene is left open where the match is weak. Size tells how often a clone was seen (once, few, many) or the class of an expanded clone, and some rows leave it out.

v_gene	d_gene	abundance	j_gene	CDR3aa	CDR3nt
TRBV27	.	many	TRBJ1-2	CASSFLGGSRHGYTF	TGTGCCAGCAGTTTTCTTGGGGGCAGTCGCCATGGCTACACCTTC
TRBV28	.	few	TRBJ1-2	CAGSPIGLNYGYTF	TGTGCCGGCAGCCCTATTGGATTAAACTATGGCTACACCTTC
TRBV9	.	.	TRBJ2-3	CASSDSGSTDTQYF	TGTGCCAGCAGCGATAGCGGTAGCACAGATACGCAGTATTTT
TRBV2	TRBD1	many	TRBJ2-4	CASSLQGQGKNIQYF	TGTGCCAGCAGTTTACAGGGGCAGGGCAAAAACATTCAGTACTTC
TRBV2	.	.	TRBJ2-2	CAGRADRPNTGELFF	TGTGCCGGCAGAGCCGACAGACCGAACACCGGGGAGCTGTTTTTT
TRBV14	.	.	TRBJ2-7	CASSHGRTFYEQYF	TGTGCCAGCAGCCATGGTCGGACATTCTACGAGCAGTACTTC
TRBV11-2	.	once	TRBJ1-1	CASSLVGQNMNTEAFF	TGTGCCAGCAGCTTAGTGGGGCAGAACATGAACACTGAAGCTTTCTTT
TRBV28	TRBD1	many	TRBJ1-1	CASSPGTGGGTEAFF	TGTGCCAGCAGTCCGGGGACAGGGGGTGGCACTGAAGCTTTCTTT
TRBV7-9	TRBD1	few	TRBJ2-2	CASSFRTRGTGAVGELFF	TGTGCCAGCAGCTTCCGTACGCGCGGGACAGGTGCCGTCGGGGAGCTGTTTTTT
TRBV5-1	.	.	TRBJ2-7	CASSSSFGGEQYF	TGCGCCAGCAGCTCCTCCTTTGGGGGCGAGCAGTACTTC
TRBV30	.	.	TRBJ2-2	CAWRTFNSGELFF	TGTGCCTGGAGGACTTTCAATAGTGGGGAGCTGTTTTTT
TRBV27	.	many	TRBJ1-4	CASSSLGMVEKLFF	TGTGCCAGCAGTTCGCTTGGGATGGTCGAAAAACTGTTTTTT
TRBV3-1	TRBD2	many	TRBJ2-7	CASSQELAGAYEQYF	TGTGCCAGCAGCCAAGAGCTAGCGGGAGCCTACGAGCAGTACTTC
TRBV20-1	.	many	TRBJ2-3	CSAQVGGGMDTQYF	TGCAGTGCCCAGGTCGGGGGAGGAATGGATACGCAGTATTTT
TRBV7-8	.	many	TRBJ1-5	CASSLSRVGDQPQHF	TGTGCCAGCAGCTTAAGCAGGGTGGGCGATCAGCCCCAGCATTTT
TRBV12-3/TRBV12-4	TRBD1	many	TRBJ1-2	CASSYSRDRTIYGYTF	TGTGCCAGCAGTTACTCCAGGGACAGGACCATCTATGGCTACACCTTC
TRBV12-3/TRBV12-4	TRBD2	many	TRBJ2-1	CASSLRSSGGNEQFF	TGTGCCAGCAGTTTAAGGTCTAGCGGGGGTAATGAGCAGTTCTTC
TRBV12-3/TRBV12-4	TRBD1	many	TRBJ1-2	CASSFTGVYGYTF	TGTGCCAGCAGTTTTACAGGGGTCTATGGCTACACCTTC
TRBV20-1	TRBD2	.	TRBJ2-5	CSAAGTSGNSVTQYF	TGCAGTGCCGCCGGGACTAGCGGGAATTCTGTGACCCAGTACTTC
TRBV5-5	.	.	TRBJ1-2	CASSFLIGDYGYTF	TGTGCCAGCAGCTTCCTGATCGGGGACTATGGCTACACCTTC
TRBV19	TRBD2	.	TRBJ2-3	CASSTRMTSGVTDTQYF	TGTGCCAGTAGTACCCGAATGACTAGCGGGGTAACAGATACGCAGTATTTT
TRBV20-1	.	many	TRBJ1-1	CSARYRMNTEAFF	TGCAGTGCTAGGTACAGGATGAACACTGAAGCTTTCTTT
TRBV6-9	.	.	TRBJ1-6	CASSYSKQSYNSPLHF	TGTGCCAGCAGTTACTCGAAACAGTCCTATAATTCACCCCTCCACTTT
TRBV25-1	.	many	TRBJ1-3	CASSPGPGNTIYF	TGTGCCAGCAGTCCGGGCCCCGGAAACACCATATATTTT
TRBV11-2	.	.	TRBJ2-7	CASSLLGAYEQYF	TGTGCCAGCAGCTTATTGGGGGCCTACGAGCAGTACTTC
TRBV7-8	.	.	TRBJ2-7	CASSPRSPYTYEQYF	TGTGCCAGCAGCCCCCGAAGCCCGTATACCTACGAGCAGTACTTC
TRBV2	.	many	TRBJ1-6	CASSGQSNSPLHF	TGTGCCAGCAGTGGGCAGTCTAATTCACCCCTCCACTTT